This TCR beta chain emerged from a study of response to subunit inactivated influenza vaccine. The V end lost 4 bases, the J end lost 8 bases, and 11 bases lay between the germline ends. The CDR3 consists of 13 residues. Germline assignment: CDR1 LGHDT and CDR2 YNNKEL (reference sequence). This clonotype was seen a handful of times. TCRdb itself ran the RT-PCR reads through MiXCR, one entry per CDR3 protein. The table includes hundreds of thousands of distinct CDR3 sequences, 16% detected once. The chain couples TRBV3-1 to TRBJ1-4; tentative D call: TRBD1 (5 bases). The sample was CD4+ T cells sorted from PBMCs, taken less than 30 months after vaccination. This clonotype was obtained from a man aged 45 to 70 who received an inactivated influenza vaccine. The CDR3 here is CASSPRDGEKLFF. CDR3 DNA sequence: TGTGCCAGCAGCCCCCGGGACGGCGAAAAACTGTTTTTT. Combining the CDR3 with reference TRBV3-1 and TRBJ1-4 gives the whole variable domain DTAVSQTPKYLVTQMGNDKSIKCEQNLGHDTMYWYKQDSKKFLKIMFSYNNKELIINETVPNRFSPKSPDKAHLNLHINSLELGDSAVYFCASSPRDGEKLFFGSGTQLSVL.